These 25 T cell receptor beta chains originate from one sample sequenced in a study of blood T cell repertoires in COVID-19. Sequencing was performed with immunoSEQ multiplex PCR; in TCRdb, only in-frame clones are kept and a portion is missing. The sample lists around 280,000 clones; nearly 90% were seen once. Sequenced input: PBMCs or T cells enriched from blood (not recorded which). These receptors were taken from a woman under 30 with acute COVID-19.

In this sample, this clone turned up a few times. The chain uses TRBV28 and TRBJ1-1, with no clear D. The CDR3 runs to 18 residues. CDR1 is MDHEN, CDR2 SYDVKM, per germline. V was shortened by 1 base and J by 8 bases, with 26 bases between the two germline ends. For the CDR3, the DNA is TGTGCCAGCAGTTTATCGGTCATGACCAGATCCCGGGATAAAGAAGCTTTCTTT. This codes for CASSLSVMTRSRDKEAFF.

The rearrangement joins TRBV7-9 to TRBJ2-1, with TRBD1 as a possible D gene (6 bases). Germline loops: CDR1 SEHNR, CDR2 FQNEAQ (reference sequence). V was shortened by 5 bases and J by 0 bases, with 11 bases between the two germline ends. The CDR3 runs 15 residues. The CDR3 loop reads CASSPRDNSYNEQFF. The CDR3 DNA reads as TGTGCCAGCAGCCCCCGGGACAACTCCTACAATGAGCAGTTCTTC.

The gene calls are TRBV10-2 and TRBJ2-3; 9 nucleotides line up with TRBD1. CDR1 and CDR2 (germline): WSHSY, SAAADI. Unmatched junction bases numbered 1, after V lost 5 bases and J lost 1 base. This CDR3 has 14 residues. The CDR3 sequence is CASSTGGGTDTQYF. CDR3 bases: TGCGCCAGCAGTACAGGGGGCGGCACAGATACGCAGTATTTT.

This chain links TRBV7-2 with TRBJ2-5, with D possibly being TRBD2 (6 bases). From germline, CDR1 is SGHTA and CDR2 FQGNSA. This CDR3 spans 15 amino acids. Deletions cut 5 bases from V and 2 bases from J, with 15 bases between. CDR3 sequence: CASSRLRDSQETQYF. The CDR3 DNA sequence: TGTGCCAGCAGCCGGCTACGGGACTCACAAGAGACCCAGTACTTC.

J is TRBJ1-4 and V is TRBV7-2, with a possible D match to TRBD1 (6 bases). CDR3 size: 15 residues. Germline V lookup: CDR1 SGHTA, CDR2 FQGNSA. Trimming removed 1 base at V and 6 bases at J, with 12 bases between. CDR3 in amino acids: CASSLDGGRHEKLFF. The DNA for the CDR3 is TGTGCCAGCAGCTTAGACGGGGGGCGTCATGAAAAACTGTTTTTT. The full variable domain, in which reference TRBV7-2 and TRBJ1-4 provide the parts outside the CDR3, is GAGVSQSPSNKVTEKGKDVELRCDPISGHTALYWYRQSLGQGLEFLIYFQGNSAPDKSGLPSDRFSAERTGGSVSTLTIQRTQQEDSAVYLCASSLDGGRHEKLFFGSGTQLSVL.

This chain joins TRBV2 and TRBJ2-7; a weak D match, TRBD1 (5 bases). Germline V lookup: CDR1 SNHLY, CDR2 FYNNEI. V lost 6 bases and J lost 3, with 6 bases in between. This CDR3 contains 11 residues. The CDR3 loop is CASRGRYEQYF. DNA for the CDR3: TGTGCCAGCAGGGGGCGCTACGAGCAGTACTTC.

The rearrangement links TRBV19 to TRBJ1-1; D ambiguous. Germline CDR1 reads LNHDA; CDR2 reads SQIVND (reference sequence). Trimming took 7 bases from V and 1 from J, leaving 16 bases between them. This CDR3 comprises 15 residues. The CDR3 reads CASTESRRSNTEAFF. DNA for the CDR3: TGTGCCAGTACCGAGAGTCGCCGCTCGAACACTGAAGCTTTCTTT.

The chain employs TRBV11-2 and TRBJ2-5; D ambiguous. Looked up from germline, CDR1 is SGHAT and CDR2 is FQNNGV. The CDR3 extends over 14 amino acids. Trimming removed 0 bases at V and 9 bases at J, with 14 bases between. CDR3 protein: CASSLDSSFSPQYF. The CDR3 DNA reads TGTGCCAGCAGCTTAGATTCTAGTTTTTCACCCCAGTACTTC.

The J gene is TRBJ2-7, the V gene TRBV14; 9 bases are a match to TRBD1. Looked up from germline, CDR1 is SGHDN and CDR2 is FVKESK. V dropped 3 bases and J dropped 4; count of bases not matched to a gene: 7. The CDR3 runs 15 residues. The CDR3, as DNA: TGTGCCAGCAGCCACCCGGGACAGGGTCAGTACGAGCAGTACTTC. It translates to CASSHPGQGQYEQYF.

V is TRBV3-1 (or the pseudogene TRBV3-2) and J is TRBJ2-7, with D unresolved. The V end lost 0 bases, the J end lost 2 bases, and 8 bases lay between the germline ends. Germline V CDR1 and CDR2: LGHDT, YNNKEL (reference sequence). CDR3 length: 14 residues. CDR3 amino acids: CASSQDHGPYEQYF. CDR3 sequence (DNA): TGTGCCAGCAGCCAAGATCATGGGCCCTACGAGCAGTACTTC.

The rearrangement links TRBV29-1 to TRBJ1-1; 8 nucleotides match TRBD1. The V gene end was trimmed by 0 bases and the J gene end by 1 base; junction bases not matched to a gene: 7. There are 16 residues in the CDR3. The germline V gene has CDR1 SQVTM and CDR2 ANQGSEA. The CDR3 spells CSVEDPRTGTNTEAFF. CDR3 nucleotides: TGCAGCGTTGAAGATCCCAGGACAGGGACGAACACTGAAGCTTTCTTT.

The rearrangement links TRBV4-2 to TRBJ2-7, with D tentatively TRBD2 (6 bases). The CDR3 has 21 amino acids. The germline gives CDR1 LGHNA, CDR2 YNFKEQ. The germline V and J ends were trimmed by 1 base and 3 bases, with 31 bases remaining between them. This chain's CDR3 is CASSQAPFGAGSGLGSYEQYF. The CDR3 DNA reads TGTGCCAGCAGCCAAGCCCCTTTCGGCGCTGGTAGCGGCCTCGGGAGCTACGAGCAGTACTTC.

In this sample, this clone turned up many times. CDR3 residues: CASSQDGGAGANVLTF. CDR3 DNA: TGCGCCAGCAGCCAAGATGGGGGGGCTGGGGCCAACGTCCTGACTTTC. V and J are TRBV4-3 and TRBJ2-6, with TRBD2 matching 7 bases. CDR1 and CDR2 from the germline V gene are LGHNA and YSLEER. The length of the CDR3 is 16 residues. V shed 0 bases and J 2 bases; nucleotides not matched to a gene: 1.

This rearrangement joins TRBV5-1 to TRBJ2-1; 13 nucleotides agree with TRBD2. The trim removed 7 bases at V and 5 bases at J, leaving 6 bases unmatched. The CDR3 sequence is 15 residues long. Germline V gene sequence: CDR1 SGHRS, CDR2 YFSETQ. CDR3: CASGQTSGRNNEQFF. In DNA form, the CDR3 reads TGCGCCAGCGGGCAGACTAGCGGGAGGAACAATGAGCAGTTCTTC.

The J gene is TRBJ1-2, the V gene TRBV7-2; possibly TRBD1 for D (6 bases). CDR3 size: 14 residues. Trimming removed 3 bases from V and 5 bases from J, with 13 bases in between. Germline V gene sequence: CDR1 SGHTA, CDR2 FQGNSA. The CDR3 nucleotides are TGTGCCAGCAGCTTCCAACAGGGAGATTATGGCTACACCTTC. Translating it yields CASSFQQGDYGYTF.

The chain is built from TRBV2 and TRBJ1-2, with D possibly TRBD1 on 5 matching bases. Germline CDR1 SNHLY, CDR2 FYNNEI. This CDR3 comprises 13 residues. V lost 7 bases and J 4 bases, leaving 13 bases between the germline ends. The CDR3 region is CASNQGGFYGYTF. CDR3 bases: TGTGCCAGCAACCAGGGCGGTTTCTATGGCTACACCTTC.

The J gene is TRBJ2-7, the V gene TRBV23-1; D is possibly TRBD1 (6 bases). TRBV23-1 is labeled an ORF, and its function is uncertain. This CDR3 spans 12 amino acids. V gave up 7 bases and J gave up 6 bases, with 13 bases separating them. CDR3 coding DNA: TGCGCCAGCAACCCCCGGGACACCGAGCAGTACTTC. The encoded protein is CASNPRDTEQYF.

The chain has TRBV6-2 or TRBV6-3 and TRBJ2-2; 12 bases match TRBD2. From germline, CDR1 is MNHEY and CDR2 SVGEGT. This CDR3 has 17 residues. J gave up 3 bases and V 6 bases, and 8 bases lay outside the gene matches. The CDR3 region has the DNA TGTGCCAGCAGCAACGGACTAGCGGGATCATACACCGGGGAGCTGTTTTTT. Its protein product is CASSNGLAGSYTGELFF.

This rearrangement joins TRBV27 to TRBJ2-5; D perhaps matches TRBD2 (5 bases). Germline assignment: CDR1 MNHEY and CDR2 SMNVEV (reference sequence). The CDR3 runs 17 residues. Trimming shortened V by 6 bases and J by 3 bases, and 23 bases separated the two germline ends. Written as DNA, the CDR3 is TGTGCCAGCAGCCCACTAACCCCTCAACTAGAGGAAGAGACCCAGTACTTC. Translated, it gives CASSPLTPQLEEETQYF.

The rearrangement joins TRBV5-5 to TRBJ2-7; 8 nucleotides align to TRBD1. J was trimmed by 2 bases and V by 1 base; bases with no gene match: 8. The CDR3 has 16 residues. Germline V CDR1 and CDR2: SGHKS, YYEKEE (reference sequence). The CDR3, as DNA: TGTGCCAGCAGCTTGCCTCGACCGGACAGGGCCTACGAGCAGTACTTC. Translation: CASSLPRPDRAYEQYF.

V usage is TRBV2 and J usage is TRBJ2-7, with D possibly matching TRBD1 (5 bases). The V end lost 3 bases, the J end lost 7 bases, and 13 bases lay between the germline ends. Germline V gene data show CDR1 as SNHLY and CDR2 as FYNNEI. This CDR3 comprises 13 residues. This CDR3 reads CASSDQGLWEQYF. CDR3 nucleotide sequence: TGTGCCAGCAGTGATCAGGGTTTATGGGAGCAGTACTTC. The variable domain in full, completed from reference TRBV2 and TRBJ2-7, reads EPEVTQTPSHQVTQMGQEVILRCVPISNHLYFYWYRQILGQKVEFLVSFYNNEISEKSEIFDDQFSVERPDGSNFTLKIRSTKLEDSAMYFCASSDQGLWEQYFGPGTRLTVT.

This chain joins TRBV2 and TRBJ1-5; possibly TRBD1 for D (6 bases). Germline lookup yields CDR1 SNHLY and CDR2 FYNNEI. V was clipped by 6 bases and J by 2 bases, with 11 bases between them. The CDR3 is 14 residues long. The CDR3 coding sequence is TGTGCCAGCAGGAAACGACAGGGCAATCAGCCCCAGCATTTT. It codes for CASRKRQGNQPQHF.

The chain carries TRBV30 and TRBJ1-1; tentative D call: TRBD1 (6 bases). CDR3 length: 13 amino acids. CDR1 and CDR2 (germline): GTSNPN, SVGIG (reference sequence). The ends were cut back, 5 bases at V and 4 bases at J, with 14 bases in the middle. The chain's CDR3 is CAWRRLTGTEAFF. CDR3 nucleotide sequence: TGTGCCTGGCGGCGATTGACAGGCACTGAAGCTTTCTTT. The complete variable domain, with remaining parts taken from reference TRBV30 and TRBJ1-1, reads SQTIHQWPATLVQPVGSPLSLECTVEGTSNPNLYWYRQAAGRGLQLLFYSVGIGQISSEVPQNLSASRPQDRQFILSSKKLLLSDSGFYLCAWRRLTGTEAFFGQGTRLTVV.

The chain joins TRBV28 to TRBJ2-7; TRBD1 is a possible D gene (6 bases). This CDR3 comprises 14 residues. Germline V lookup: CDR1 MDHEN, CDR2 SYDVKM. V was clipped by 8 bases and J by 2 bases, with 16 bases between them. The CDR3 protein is CASFPGTSPYEQYF. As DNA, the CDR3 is TGTGCCAGCTTTCCCGGGACAAGTCCCTACGAGCAGTACTTC.

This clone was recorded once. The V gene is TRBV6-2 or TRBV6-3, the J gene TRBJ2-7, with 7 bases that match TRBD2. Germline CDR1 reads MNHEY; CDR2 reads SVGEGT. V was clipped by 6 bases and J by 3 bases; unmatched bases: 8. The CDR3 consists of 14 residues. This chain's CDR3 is CASSPLASFYEQYF. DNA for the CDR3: TGTGCCAGCAGCCCACTAGCGTCTTTCTACGAGCAGTACTTC.